This T cell receptor beta chain was observed in a study of type 1 and type 2 diabetes patients. With 3 bases removed from V and 4 bases from J, the gap between germline ends came to 18 bases. CDR1 and CDR2 from the germline V gene are ENHRY and SYGVKD. The CDR3 consists of 17 residues. The PCR template was genomic DNA. The TCR beta CDR3 region was amplified using 30 forward and 13 reverse primers. TCRdb called the multiplex PCR reads again in MiXCR, with one record for every CDR3 protein. The sample has 250,000 to 300,000 distinct CDR3 sequences, roughly 44% seen once. Peripheral blood, ten milliliters per participant, was collected.

V and J are TRBV10-3 and TRBJ2-2; weak D call: TRBD2 (6 bases). Sample: peripheral blood mononuclear cells (PBMCs). The receptor's source is a man aged 18 to 29 with type 2 diabetes. The CDR3 sequence: CAISETSSAKGTGELFF. Written as DNA, the CDR3 is TGTGCCATCAGTGAAACCTCTAGCGCGAAGGGCACCGGGGAGCTGTTTTTT.